These 12 T cell receptor beta chains came from one sample sequenced in a study of blood T cells in healthy people across ages. A second PCR, run for about 7 to 11 cycles, used a sample-barcoded 5' primer plus a J-beta primer mix. One entry per CDR3 protein results from TCRdb running MiXCR on the 5' RACE reads. This sample has about a million distinct CDR3 sequences, with roughly half found just once. The sequencing sample was made of blood. These receptors originate from a woman in her sixties or seventies in good health.

This clonotype was recorded a few times. The rearrangement links TRBV27 to TRBJ1-2, with D possibly matching TRBD1 (5 bases). This CDR3 has 13 residues. CDR1 and CDR2 from the germline V gene are MNHEY and SMNVEV (reference sequence). Trimming removed 3 bases from V and 4 bases from J, with 9 bases in between. CDR3 coding DNA: TGTGCCAGCAGTTTTCGGCAGGGCTATGGCTACACCTTC. This sequence encodes CASSFRQGYGYTF.

This rearrangement joins TRBV13 to TRBJ2-1; D ambiguous. This CDR3 has 14 residues. Germline CDR1 is PRHDT and CDR2 is FYEKMQ (reference sequence). V was pared by 5 bases and J by 10 bases, with 18 bases between. The CDR3 here is CASSRTRYTYEQFF. Here the CDR3 DNA reads TGTGCCAGCAGCCGAACGCGATATACCTACGAGCAGTTCTTC.

This clonotype was seen at least ten times. The chain links TRBV3-1 to TRBJ2-3, with 9 nucleotides matching TRBD2. Per the germline V gene, CDR1 is LGHDT and CDR2 is YNNKEL (reference sequence). V trimming: 4 bases; J trimming: 1 base; junction bases outside the gene matches: 3. CDR3 length: 15 amino acids. DNA of the CDR3: TGTGCCAGCAGCCTAGCGGGAGTGGGCACAGATACGCAGTATTTT. This sequence encodes CASSLAGVGTDTQYF.

CDR3 sequence (DNA): TGCAGCGTTGAGAAAACAGGGGAACCCAATCAGCCCCAGCATTTT. It codes for CSVEKTGEPNQPQHF. The rearrangement joins TRBV29-1 to TRBJ1-5; 7 bases are a match to TRBD1. CDR1 is SQVTM, CDR2 ANQGSEA, per germline. The CDR3 runs 15 residues. The junction had 8 bases not matched to a gene; V was cut back by 3 bases and J by 3 bases.

The chain combines TRBV11-3 with TRBJ2-1, with a possible D match to TRBD2 (6 bases). The J call is uncertain, as TRBJ2-7 better fits the DNA end. Per germline, CDR1 SGHNT and CDR2 YENEEA. The CDR3 extends over 16 amino acids. The CDR3 nucleotides are TGTGCCAGCAGCTTAGATGTCGGGAGCTCCTACAATGAGCAGTACTTC. It translates to CASSLDVGSSYNEQYF.

As regards this clonotype: A junction boundary mismatches the germline segment, possibly from a read error. The chain combines TRBV7-8 with TRBJ1-2, with D tentatively TRBD1 (6 bases). The germline V gene has CDR1 SGHVS and CDR2 FQNEAQ. The CDR3 totals 13 residues. The CDR3 bases are TGTGCCGGCAGCTTACGGGGGGGCCGAGGCTACACCTTC. Amino acid sequence: CAGSLRGGRGYTF. Together with reference TRBV7-8 and TRBJ1-2, the CDR3 gives the full variable domain: GAGVSQSPRYKVAKRGQDVALRCDPISGHVSLFWYQQALGQGPEFLTYFQNEAQLDKSGLPSDRFFAERPEGSVSTLKIQRTQQEDSAVYLCAGSLRGGRGYTFGSGTRLTVV.

The chain uses TRBV7-2 and TRBJ1-1, with TRBD1 matching 9 bases. The ends lost 5 bases at V and 4 bases at J; junction bases unmatched: 14. The CDR3 totals 17 residues. Germline V gene lookup returns CDR1 SGHTA and CDR2 FQGNSA. CDR3 nucleotide sequence: TGTGCCAGCAGCCCCCAATCGACAGGGGGGGTATTCACTGAAGCTTTCTTT. This translates into CASSPQSTGGVFTEAFF.

This chain joins TRBV29-1 and TRBJ1-1, with 8 positions matching TRBD1. V gave up 3 bases and J gave up 4 bases; unmatched junction bases: 13. The germline V gene encodes CDR1 SQVTM and CDR2 ANQGSEA. The CDR3 has 16 amino acids. Here the CDR3 reads CSVDGRRGTGATEAFF. DNA for the CDR3: TGCAGCGTTGATGGGAGAAGGGGGACAGGAGCCACTGAAGCTTTCTTT.

This rearrangement joins TRBV20-1 to TRBJ2-7; D unclear. Germline loops: CDR1 DFQATT, CDR2 SNEGSKA (reference sequence). Trimming left V 1 base short and J 0 bases short, with 7 bases between. The CDR3 has 13 residues. The CDR3 here is CSARGASSYEQYF. The CDR3 bases are TGCAGTGCTAGAGGGGCGAGCTCCTACGAGCAGTACTTC.

The rearrangement joins TRBV5-1 to TRBJ1-1; 7 bases are a match to TRBD1. Germline assignment: CDR1 SGHRS and CDR2 YFSETQ. This CDR3 comprises 14 residues. Trimming removed 4 bases from V and 7 bases from J; junction bases left unmatched: 10. CDR3 in amino acids: CASSPRQGGGEAFF. The DNA of the CDR3 is TGCGCCAGCAGCCCCCGTCAGGGGGGTGGTGAAGCTTTCTTT. Full variable domain (outside the CDR3, taken from reference TRBV5-1 and TRBJ1-1): KAGVTQTPRYLIKTRGQQVTLSCSPISGHRSVSWYQQTPGQGLQFLFEYFSETQRNKGNFPGRFSGRQFSNSRSEMNVSTLELGDSALYLCASSPRQGGGEAFFGQGTRLTVV.

The table lists this clonotype with a count of one. The CDR3 protein is CSASGGRIGYNEQFF. The DNA for the CDR3 is TGCAGTGCCTCGGGGGGAAGAATTGGGTACAATGAGCAGTTCTTC. The chain combines TRBV20-1 with TRBJ2-1; 7 bases line up with TRBD2. V gave up 6 bases and J gave up 4 bases; unmatched junction bases: 12. The germline gives CDR1 DFQATT, CDR2 SNEGSKA (reference sequence). There are 15 residues in the CDR3.

The genes are TRBV2 and TRBJ2-3; perhaps TRBD1 as D (6 bases). V was clipped by 8 bases and J by 1 base, with 13 bases between them. CDR1 and CDR2 (germline): SNHLY, FYNNEI. This CDR3 region has 14 residues. The chain's CDR3 is CASGRTDRTDTQYF. CDR3 sequence (DNA): TGTGCCAGCGGAAGGACAGACCGCACAGATACGCAGTATTTT.